This T cell receptor (beta chain) was captured by sequencing in a study of blood T cell repertoires in COVID-19. The V gene end was trimmed by 2 bases and the J gene end by 9 bases; junction bases not matched to a gene: 10. The length of the CDR3 is 14 residues. Germline CDR1 SGHRS, CDR2 YFSETQ. In the authors' workflow: Estimation of nucleated cell counts was performed using reference gene primer amplification. Profiling relied on immunoSEQ multiplex PCR, and the TCRdb table lists in-frame clones only, not all of them. The V and J calls and clone size come from that table; D and trimming were worked out from the DNA. This table has about 200,000 clones, around nine tenths appearing once.

This chain joins TRBV5-1 and TRBJ1-1, with 7 nucleotides matching TRBD1. The specimen sequenced was peripheral blood. This sequence was found in a man in his 60s who had recovered from COVID-19. CDR3 residues: CASSFSRDSWKAFF. DNA of the CDR3: TGCGCCAGCAGCTTCTCCCGGGACAGCTGGAAAGCTTTCTTT.